Each of the 20 T cell receptor beta chains below was sequenced from the same sample in a study of CD8 T cells in Susac syndrome. RNA amounts of about 0.5 to 1 ug underwent reverse transcription with random hexamers. TCRdb passed the immunoSEQ multiplex PCR reads through MiXCR, listing each CDR3 protein once. Of roughly 130,000 distinct CDR3 sequences in the sample, approximately 94% are singletons; the top ten hold 0.095% to 0.15%. Sequencing was carried out using CD4+ T cells from PBMCs. These receptors were obtained from a human donor with multiple sclerosis.

The rearrangement uses TRBV21-1 and TRBJ1-1; the table's TRBD1 call for D was not verified on the DNA. TRBV21-1 is reported as a pseudogene. There are 18 residues in the CDR3. CDR3 in DNA: TGTGCCAGCAGCAAAAAGGTCGGAGGGGGCTGGGAGGACACTGAAGCTTTCTTT. As protein: CASSKKVGGGWEDTEAFF.

The chain uses TRBV9 and TRBJ1-5; D gene uncertain. Germline V gives CDR1 SGDLS, CDR2 YYNGEE. The CDR3 has 15 amino acids. The V gene lost 1 base and the J gene lost 4 bases, with 12 bases spanning the gap. The CDR3 bases are TGTGCCAGCAGCGTATCAGGCGGCGTAAATCAGCCCCAGCATTTT. Translated: CASSVSGGVNQPQHF.

The chain recombines TRBV30 with TRBJ1-1; a weak D match, TRBD1 (6 bases). Trimming took off 2 bases at V and 4 bases at J, with 11 bases between the two ends. This CDR3 has 13 residues. CDR1 and CDR2 (germline): GTSNPN, SVGIG (reference sequence). The CDR3 sequence: CAWSQGISTEAFF. In DNA form, the CDR3 reads TGTGCCTGGAGTCAGGGGATTAGCACTGAAGCTTTCTTT.

The chain links TRBV5-1 to TRBJ1-5; TRBD1 agrees at 9 bases. Germline V lookup: CDR1 SGHRS, CDR2 YFSETQ. This CDR3 contains 16 residues. V was pared by 5 bases and J by 1 base, with 7 bases of the junction left unmatched. The CDR3 DNA reads as TGCGCCAGCAGTCCTGGACAGGGGACGAGCAATCAGCCCCAGCATTTT. Translated, it gives CASSPGQGTSNQPQHF.

The chain combines TRBV25-1 with TRBJ2-7, with 8 bases identical to TRBD1. The CDR3 sequence is 14 residues long. Per the germline V gene, CDR1 is MGHDK and CDR2 is SYGVNS. The V segment lost 2 bases and the J segment 5 bases; nucleotides outside the gene matches: 5. CDR3 region: CASSEAGGENEQYF. CDR3 DNA: TGTGCCAGCAGTGAAGCAGGGGGCGAGAACGAGCAGTACTTC.

This clonotype was picked up one time. The rearrangement links TRBV15 to TRBJ1-2; D might be TRBD1 (5 bases). Germline V gene lookup returns CDR1 LNHNV and CDR2 YYDKDF (reference sequence). The V gene lost 4 bases and the J gene lost 7 bases, with 25 bases spanning the gap. This CDR3 comprises 17 residues. CDR3 coding DNA: TGTGCCACCAGCAATTACGGGACGCCCCAAATCTTTGGTGGCTACACCTTC. Residues: CATSNYGTPQIFGGYTF.

The chain uses TRBV5-6 and TRBJ1-6; TRBD1 matches at 7 bases. The junction had 11 bases not matched to a gene; V was cut back by 5 bases and J by 3 bases. The CDR3 is 17 amino acids. Looked up from germline, CDR1 is SGHDT and CDR2 is YYEEEE. The CDR3 region has the DNA TGTGCCAGCAGGCTGTGGGACAGTTCCTTCTATAATTCACCCCTCCACTTT. Translation: CASRLWDSSFYNSPLHF.

This chain links TRBV28 with TRBJ2-3; D may be TRBD1 (5 bases). CDR3 length equals 12 residues. V lost 6 bases to trimming and J lost 8 bases, with 12 bases between them. Germline CDR1 is MDHEN and CDR2 is SYDVKM. For the CDR3, the DNA is TGTGCCAGCAGGTCTACAGGTCGTACGCAGTATTTT. Residues: CASRSTGRTQYF.

The chain combines TRBV12-3 or TRBV12-4 with TRBJ1-1, with 10 nucleotides matching TRBD1. The trim removed 5 bases at V and 1 base at J, leaving 7 bases unmatched. The CDR3 is 16 residues long. CDR3 bases: TGTGCCAGCAGTCCCGGGACAGGGGTTTGGAACACTGAAGCTTTCTTT. As protein: CASSPGTGVWNTEAFF.

The chain is built from TRBV27 and TRBJ2-3, with 8 nucleotides matching TRBD2. Germline V CDR1 and CDR2: MNHEY, SMNVEV (reference sequence). The CDR3 is 15 residues long. The trim removed 3 bases at V and 2 bases at J, leaving 4 bases unmatched. CDR3 sequence (DNA): TGTGCCAGCAGTTTTGGGACTAGTTTCACAGATACGCAGTATTTT. Amino acids: CASSFGTSFTDTQYF.

The chain uses TRBV7-2 and TRBJ2-3; the D gene is possibly TRBD2 (6 bases). The CDR3 is 14 residues long. V lost 1 base, J lost 5 bases, and 10 bases lay in between. From germline, CDR1 is SGHTA and CDR2 FQGNSA. As DNA, the CDR3 is TGTGCCAGCAGCTTAGACTCGGGGGTAGATACGCAGTATTTT. It encodes CASSLDSGVDTQYF.

This chain connects TRBV6-4 to TRBJ2-3; 10 bases are a match to TRBD2. The junction had 6 bases not matched to a gene; V was cut back by 3 bases and J by 3 bases. The CDR3 contains 16 residues. Germline V CDR1 and CDR2: MRHNA, SNTAGT. CDR3 in amino acids: CASSEKRGGKTDTQYF. In DNA, the CDR3 is TGTGCCAGCAGTGAAAAGCGGGGGGGCAAGACAGATACGCAGTATTTT.

The V and J genes are TRBV30 and TRBJ1-3; no clear D. V lost 4 bases to trimming and J lost 1 base, with 8 bases between them. CDR3 size: 13 residues. CDR1 GTSNPN and CDR2 SVGIG come from the germline V gene (reference sequence). The CDR3 loop reads CAWTRRSGNTIYF. The CDR3, as DNA: TGTGCCTGGACCCGGCGGTCTGGAAACACCATATATTTT.

The chain employs TRBV7-2 and TRBJ2-7, with D possibly matching TRBD1 (5 bases). The CDR3 has 14 residues. The germline V gene has CDR1 SGHTA and CDR2 FQGNSA. V lost 5 bases, J lost 3 bases, and 14 bases lay in between. CDR3 residues: CASSPRAGRYEQYF. CDR3 DNA sequence: TGTGCCAGCAGCCCCAGGGCAGGGCGCTACGAGCAGTACTTC. The full variable domain, completed using reference TRBV7-2 and TRBJ2-7, is GAGVSQSPSNKVTEKGKDVELRCDPISGHTALYWYRQSLGQGLEFLIYFQGNSAPDKSGLPSDRFSAERTGGSVSTLTIQRTQQEDSAVYLCASSPRAGRYEQYFGPGTRLTVT.

The chain uses TRBV20-1 and TRBJ2-1, with D hard to call. The V gene lost 1 base and the J gene lost 1 base, with 11 bases spanning the gap. Germline V CDR1 and CDR2: DFQATT, SNEGSKA (reference sequence). The CDR3 has 15 amino acids. The CDR3 coding sequence is TGCAGTGCTAGAGGATCGGATAGTTCCTACAATGAGCAGTTCTTC. Translated, it gives CSARGSDSSYNEQFF.

For the CDR3, the DNA is TGTGCCAGCAGCTCCCGGGACAGGCGGTACCAAGAGACCCAGTACTTC. Translated: CASSSRDRRYQETQYF. The chain combines TRBV11-2 with TRBJ2-5, with 8 bases matching TRBD1. The V and J ends lost 4 bases and 0 bases, in that order; junction bases with no gene match: 7. The germline V gene has CDR1 SGHAT and CDR2 FQNNGV. There are 16 residues in the CDR3.

The table lists this clonotype with a count of one. The genes are TRBV18 and TRBJ2-7; D unclear. V gave up 5 bases and J gave up 3 bases, with 8 bases separating them. CDR1 KGHSH and CDR2 LQKENI come from the germline V gene. The CDR3 extends over 12 amino acids. CDR3 DNA: TGTGCCAGCTCATCTCAACACTACGAGCAGTACTTC. The encoded protein is CASSSQHYEQYF.

The chain combines TRBV7-9 with TRBJ1-2; D gene unclear. V was clipped by 0 bases and J by 4 bases, with 9 bases between them. This CDR3 has 14 amino acids. Germline CDR1 is SEHNR and CDR2 is FQNEAQ (reference sequence). CDR3: CASSLAWAPYGYTF. For the CDR3, the DNA is TGTGCCAGCAGCTTAGCTTGGGCCCCCTATGGCTACACCTTC.

V usage is TRBV19 and J usage is TRBJ1-5; TRBD1 matches 7 bases. The CDR3 spans 14 residues. Germline V gives CDR1 LNHDA, CDR2 SQIVND (reference sequence). The V and J ends lost 5 bases and 7 bases, in that order; junction bases with no gene match: 8. DNA for the CDR3: TGTGCCAGTAGTCTCGACAGGGTGGGACAGCCCCAGCATTTT. This encodes CASSLDRVGQPQHF.

The rearrangement links TRBV5-1 to TRBJ2-3, with TRBD1 matching 9 bases. The CDR3 is made up of 16 amino acids. CDR1 and CDR2 (germline): SGHRS, YFSETQ. The V segment lost 0 bases and the J segment 3 bases; nucleotides outside the gene matches: 5. The DNA of the CDR3 is TGCGCCAGCAGCTTGGCCCAACAGGGGGCAACAGATACGCAGTATTTT. Amino acid sequence: CASSLAQQGATDTQYF.